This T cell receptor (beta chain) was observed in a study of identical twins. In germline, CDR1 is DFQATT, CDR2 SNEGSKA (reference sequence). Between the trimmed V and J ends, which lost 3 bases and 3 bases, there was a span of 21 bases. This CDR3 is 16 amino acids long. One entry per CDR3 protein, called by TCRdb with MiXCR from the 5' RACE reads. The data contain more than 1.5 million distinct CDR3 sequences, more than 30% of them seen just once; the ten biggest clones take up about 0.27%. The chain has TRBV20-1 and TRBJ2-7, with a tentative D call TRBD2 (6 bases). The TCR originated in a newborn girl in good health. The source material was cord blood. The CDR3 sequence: CSARIGPGLRFYEQYF. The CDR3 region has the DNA TGCAGTGCTAGGATAGGGCCGGGACTTAGATTCTACGAGCAGTACTTC.